The 32 T cell receptor beta chains given below trace back to one sample, sequenced in a study of blood T cell repertoires in COVID-19. Data came from immunoSEQ multiplex PCR; TCRdb stores just in-frame clones and leaves some out. The sample includes more than 85,000 clones, approximately 82% of them seen just once. Sequenced: peripheral blood. The receptors here all came from a man aged 55 to 70 with active or convalescent COVID-19.

This rearrangement joins TRBV2 to TRBJ1-1; D is ambiguous. This CDR3 has 13 residues. With 1 base removed from V and 8 bases from J, the gap between germline ends came to 11 bases. Germline V gene sequence: CDR1 SNHLY, CDR2 FYNNEI. CDR3 DNA: TGTGCCAGCAGTGAAGGGGAGATCGGAGAAGCTTTCTTT. It yields the protein CASSEGEIGEAFF.

V gene TRBV5-4 combines with J gene TRBJ1-2; TRBD1 agrees at 7 bases. V lost 6 bases and J lost 4; bases outside the gene matches: 6. The V gene's germline CDR1 is SGHNT and CDR2 YYREEE (reference sequence). The CDR3 extends over 13 amino acids. CDR3 in DNA: TGTGCCAGCAACGACAGGGATATCTATGGCTACACCTTC. It is translated as CASNDRDIYGYTF.

The J gene is TRBJ1-1, the V gene TRBV19; TRBD1 agrees at 7 bases. Germline assignment: CDR1 LNHDA and CDR2 SQIVND (reference sequence). This CDR3 is 16 amino acids long. V lost 2 bases, J lost 1 base, and 7 bases stayed unmatched. CDR3 DNA sequence: TGTGCCAGTAGTATATTGAGGGGGCAAGGGAACACTGAAGCTTTCTTT. It encodes CASSILRGQGNTEAFF.

CDR3 residues: CASSQLAGLNEQYF. For the CDR3, the DNA is TGTGCCAGCAGCCAACTAGCGGGCTTGAACGAGCAGTACTTC. The chain recombines TRBV3-1 (or the pseudogene TRBV3-2) with TRBJ2-7; TRBD2 agrees at 8 bases. CDR3 length equals 14 residues. Germline CDR1 and CDR2: LGHDT and YNNKEL (reference sequence). J gave up 5 bases and V 2 bases, and 5 bases lay outside the gene matches.

V gene TRBV30 combines with J gene TRBJ2-7, with a tentative D call TRBD1 (5 bases). Between the trimmed V and J ends, which lost 0 bases and 4 bases, there was a span of 10 bases. Germline V gives CDR1 GTSNPN, CDR2 SVGIG (reference sequence). The CDR3 is 13 residues long. The CDR3 DNA follows: TGTGCCTGGAGTGTAGGGGCGACTTACGAGCAGTACGTC. This translates into CAWSVGATYEQYV.

This clone was found once. The chain links TRBV6-1 to TRBJ1-2; no definite D call. V was clipped by 3 bases and J by 4 bases, with 12 bases between them. The CDR3 sequence is 14 residues long. The V gene's germline CDR1 is MNHNS and CDR2 SASEGT. This CDR3 is CASSDAGSVYGYTF. The DNA for the CDR3 is TGTGCCAGCAGTGATGCGGGGTCGGTCTATGGCTACACCTTC.

The chain joins TRBV6-5 to TRBJ2-2; no reliable D call. From germline, CDR1 is MNHEY and CDR2 SVGAGI. V was cut by 1 base and J by 5 bases, with 2 bases left in between. The CDR3 sequence is 12 residues long. DNA of the CDR3: TGTGCCAGCAGTTACTTAACCGGGGAGCTGTTTTTT. Its protein product is CASSYLTGELFF.

The CDR3 sequence is CASSFGQGPNYGYTF. DNA for the CDR3: TGTGCCAGCAGCTTCGGACAGGGACCTAACTATGGCTACACCTTC. The gene calls are TRBV7-9 and TRBJ1-2; TRBD1 matches at 8 bases. J was trimmed by 0 bases and V by 3 bases; bases with no gene match: 3. Looked up from germline, CDR1 is SEHNR and CDR2 is FQNEAQ (reference sequence). The CDR3 loop spans 15 amino acids.

The chain is built from TRBV28 and TRBJ2-7, with 8 positions matching TRBD1. The CDR3 contains 14 residues. Germline trimming cut 6 bases from V and 2 bases from J; bases unmatched to any gene: 6. In germline, CDR1 is MDHEN, CDR2 SYDVKM. CDR3 loop: CASSRTGSPYEQYF. CDR3 DNA sequence: TGTGCCAGCAGCAGGACAGGGAGCCCCTACGAGCAGTACTTC. Based on the CDR3 plus reference TRBV28 and TRBJ2-7, the full variable domain is DVKVTQSSRYLVKRTGEKVFLECVQDMDHENMFWYRQDPGLGLRLIYFSYDVKMKEKGDIPEGYSVSREKKERFSLILESASTNQTSMYLCASSRTGSPYEQYFGPGTRLTVT.

The CDR3 here is CASSASGRTKFF. Written as DNA, the CDR3 is TGTGCCAGCAGTGCTAGCGGGAGGACGAAGTTCTTC. The V and J genes are TRBV2 and TRBJ2-1; 11 bases map to TRBD2. This CDR3 spans 12 amino acids. V shed 4 bases, J shed 14 bases, and the junction held 4 bases outside the gene matches. Germline V lookup: CDR1 SNHLY, CDR2 FYNNEI.

This chain uses TRBV11-1 with TRBJ2-1, with D perhaps TRBD2 (6 bases). This CDR3 region has 16 residues. Trimming took off 5 bases at V and 0 bases at J, with 14 bases between the two ends. Germline CDR1 SGHAT, CDR2 FQDESV (reference sequence). Here the CDR3 DNA reads TGTGCCAGCAGCGGACCCCTAGCGAGCTCCTACAATGAGCAGTTCTTC. It translates to CASSGPLASSYNEQFF.

The chain couples TRBV18 to TRBJ2-1, with D possibly matching TRBD2 (6 bases). Germline lookup yields CDR1 KGHSH and CDR2 LQKENI. The V end lost 1 base, the J end lost 5 bases, and 12 bases lay between the germline ends. The CDR3 contains 15 residues. CDR3 sequence reads: CASSPQRVVHNEQFF. The CDR3 DNA is TGTGCCAGCTCACCACAGCGGGTGGTCCACAATGAGCAGTTCTTC.

This CDR3 reads CASSLADRPQETQYF. In DNA, the CDR3 is TGCGCCAGCAGCTTGGCCGACAGACCTCAAGAGACCCAGTACTTC. The genes are TRBV5-1 and TRBJ2-5; D possibly corresponds to TRBD1 (5 bases). The CDR3 is made up of 15 amino acids. V lost 0 bases and J lost 2, with 11 bases in between. CDR1 and CDR2 from the germline V gene are SGHRS and YFSETQ.

This clone was counted once. The rearrangement joins TRBV18 to TRBJ2-5; no clear D gene. Trimming removed 2 bases at V and 2 bases at J, with 9 bases between. Looked up from germline, CDR1 is KGHSH and CDR2 is LQKENI. CDR3 length: 14 residues. The CDR3 protein is CASSPARSQETQYF. CDR3 bases: TGTGCCAGCTCACCAGCCAGGTCTCAAGAGACCCAGTACTTC.

The chain employs TRBV5-6 and TRBJ2-5, with 8 bases fitting TRBD1. The trim removed 3 bases at V and 7 bases at J, leaving 11 bases unmatched. Germline V gene sequence: CDR1 SGHDT, CDR2 YYEEEE. This CDR3 is built from 15 residues. CDR3 protein: CASSSGQAGKWTQYF. For the CDR3, the DNA is TGTGCCAGCAGCTCGGGACAGGCGGGAAAATGGACCCAGTACTTC.

The J gene is TRBJ1-5, the V gene TRBV27; no clear D. Trimming pared 4 bases from V and 2 bases from J, leaving 6 bases between. The CDR3 runs 13 residues. Per germline, CDR1 MNHEY and CDR2 SMNVEV (reference sequence). The CDR3 DNA reads as TGTGCCAGCAGTTATCAGGGCAATCAGCCCCAGCATTTT. This encodes CASSYQGNQPQHF.

The V and J genes are TRBV5-4 and TRBJ2-5; 8 nucleotides agree with TRBD2. Germline CDR1 is SGHNT and CDR2 is YYREEE (reference sequence). This CDR3 contains 14 residues. In nucleotides, the CDR3 is TGTGCTTGCACTCCCAGCGGGAGCTCGGAGACCCAGTACTTC. It translates to CACTPSGSSETQYF.

This clone was counted between two and nine times. The chain joins TRBV20-1 to TRBJ2-1; 9 bases fit TRBD2. V lost 3 bases and J lost 6; bases outside the gene matches: 15. This CDR3 comprises 17 residues. Germline-derived CDR1 and CDR2 are DFQATT and SNEGSKA (reference sequence). CDR3 sequence reads: CSASPRGGLAVGNEQFF. The CDR3 bases are TGCAGTGCTAGTCCCCGGGGGGGACTAGCAGTAGGCAATGAGCAGTTCTTC.

This sequence joins TRBV2 and TRBJ1-2; 8 bases match TRBD1. The germline gives CDR1 SNHLY, CDR2 FYNNEI. The J segment lost 6 bases and the V segment lost 9 bases, leaving 9 bases of the junction unmatched. The CDR3 runs 13 residues. Here the CDR3 reads CARKTGEINGYTF. DNA of the CDR3: TGTGCCAGAAAGACAGGGGAAATAAATGGCTACACCTTC. The variable domain in full, with the rest retrieved from reference TRBV2 and TRBJ1-2, is EPEVTQTPSHQVTQMGQEVILRCVPISNHLYFYWYRQILGQKVEFLVSFYNNEISEKSEIFDDQFSVERPDGSNFTLKIRSTKLEDSAMYFCARKTGEINGYTFGSGTRLTVV.

The gene calls are TRBV29-1 and TRBJ2-7, with D maybe TRBD2 (5 bases). The germline V gene encodes CDR1 SQVTM and CDR2 ANQGSEA. This CDR3 comprises 13 residues. With 5 bases removed from V and 4 bases from J, the gap between germline ends came to 15 bases. The CDR3 DNA reads as TGCAGCGTTACCGGGGATTTTGGATACGAGCAGTACTTC. It specifies CSVTGDFGYEQYF.

A few counts support this clone. The gene calls are TRBV19 and TRBJ2-3; 7 bases align to TRBD2. Germline V gene lookup returns CDR1 LNHDA and CDR2 SQIVND (reference sequence). Trimming removed 3 bases from V and 0 bases from J; junction bases left unmatched: 9. This CDR3 has 17 amino acids. CDR3: CASSISASGGSTDTQYF. CDR3 sequence (DNA): TGTGCCAGTAGTATTTCGGCTAGCGGAGGTAGCACAGATACGCAGTATTTT.

This rearrangement joins TRBV11-3 to TRBJ2-7, with 7 bases that match TRBD1. V shed 3 bases, J shed 6 bases, and the junction held 2 bases outside the gene matches. This CDR3 contains 12 residues. Germline CDR1 reads SGHNT; CDR2 reads YENEEA. DNA for the CDR3: TGTGCCAGCAGCTTCGACAGGGCCGAGCAGTACTTC. Translation gives CASSFDRAEQYF. The variable domain in full, completed from reference TRBV11-3 and TRBJ2-7, reads EAGVVQSPRYKIIEKKQPVAFWCNPISGHNTLYWYLQNLGQGPELLIRYENEEAVDDSQLPKDRFSAERLKGVDSTLKIQPAELGDSAVYLCASSFDRAEQYFGPGTRLTVT.

V and J are TRBV18 and TRBJ2-3, with D hard to call. In germline, CDR1 is KGHSH, CDR2 LQKENI. The CDR3 length is 13 residues. V dropped 3 bases and J dropped 3 bases, with 7 bases sitting between them. The DNA for the CDR3 is TGTGCCAGCTCACCTCGGTGGACAGATACGCAGTATTTT. This translates into CASSPRWTDTQYF.

The chain is built from TRBV20-1 and TRBJ1-6; D is unresolved. The ends were cut back, 6 bases at V and 10 bases at J, with 7 bases in the middle. This CDR3 is 10 amino acids long. The V gene's germline CDR1 is DFQATT and CDR2 SNEGSKA (reference sequence). CDR3 sequence reads: CSANESPLHF. DNA of the CDR3: TGCAGTGCCAACGAGTCACCCCTCCACTTT.

This clone has a handful of counts. The chain recombines TRBV7-2 with TRBJ1-3; D unresolved. CDR1 and CDR2 from the germline V gene are SGHTA and FQGNSA. The CDR3 is made up of 15 amino acids. Trimming removed 0 bases from V and 2 bases from J, with 8 bases in between. CDR3 DNA sequence: TGTGCCAGCAGCTTAGCTAGCGGGCCTGGAAACACCATATATTTT. Its translation: CASSLASGPGNTIYF.

This clone was seen a handful of times. This chain joins TRBV5-6 and TRBJ2-5, with 12 bases matching TRBD2. Germline V gene lookup returns CDR1 SGHDT and CDR2 YYEEEE. This CDR3 is 17 amino acids long. Germline trimming cut 4 bases from V and 4 bases from J; bases unmatched to any gene: 11. The CDR3 sequence: CASSGEVTSGSPETQYF. CDR3 in DNA: TGTGCCAGCAGCGGGGAGGTGACTAGCGGGAGTCCAGAGACCCAGTACTTC.

As regards this clone: Other DNA sequences within the sample encode an identical CDR3. The chain employs TRBV9 and TRBJ2-1; 10 bases fit TRBD2. Germline lookup yields CDR1 SGDLS and CDR2 YYNGEE. The CDR3 covers 15 residues. V dropped 0 bases and J dropped 7; count of bases not matched to a gene: 4. The CDR3 DNA sequence: TGTGCCAGCAGCGTAGGCCTAGCGGGAGCAAATGAGCAGTTCTTC. It codes for CASSVGLAGANEQFF.

In DNA form, the CDR3 reads TGTGCCAGCACCAGGGGGAACACTGAAGCTTTCTTT. Translation: CASTRGNTEAFF. This sequence joins TRBV28 and TRBJ1-1; maybe TRBD1 (6 bases). There are 12 residues in the CDR3. V was trimmed by 7 bases and J by 1 base, leaving 7 bases between them. Germline CDR1 MDHEN, CDR2 SYDVKM.

On this clone: The junction and the germline gene differ at one end; a read error may be behind it. V gene TRBV19 combines with J gene TRBJ1-1, with D possibly being TRBD1 (5 bases). The germline gives CDR1 LNHDA, CDR2 SQIVND (reference sequence). This CDR3 spans 15 amino acids. The CDR3 protein is CASSIVGRVTTEAFF. Written as DNA, the CDR3 is TGTGCCAGTAGCATAGTGGGCAGGGTTACCACTGAAGCTTTCTTT.

The chain employs TRBV6-6 and TRBJ2-2, with D maybe TRBD2 (5 bases). Germline assignment: CDR1 MNHNY and CDR2 SVGAGI (reference sequence). The ends were cut back, 6 bases at V and 4 bases at J, with 9 bases in the middle. CDR3 length equals 13 residues. CDR3: CASSPDFTGELFF. DNA for the CDR3: TGTGCCAGCAGCCCGGACTTCACCGGGGAGCTGTTTTTT.

The J gene is TRBJ1-2, the V gene TRBV6-5, with TRBD1 matching 7 bases. This CDR3 comprises 15 residues. The germline CDR1 and CDR2 sequences are MNHEY and SVGAGI. V gave up 4 bases and J gave up 4 bases; unmatched junction bases: 9. The chain's CDR3 is CASSSTVRGVYGYTF. CDR3 DNA sequence: TGTGCCAGCAGTTCCACAGTCAGGGGGGTCTATGGCTACACCTTC.

The chain uses TRBV6-5 and TRBJ2-7; 9 nucleotides agree with TRBD1. The length of the CDR3 is 13 residues. Germline V CDR1 and CDR2: MNHEY, SVGAGI. Unmatched junction bases numbered 0, after V lost 0 bases and J lost 6 bases. The CDR3 region is CASSYSTGGEQYV. CDR3 coding DNA: TGTGCCAGCAGTTACTCGACAGGGGGCGAGCAGTACGTC.